One and the same sample provided the 26 T cell receptor beta chains below, sequenced in a study of blood T cell repertoires in COVID-19. Sequenced by immunoSEQ multiplex PCR; TCRdb stores in-frame clones only, minus some. The table has about 78,000 clones, around nine tenths seen once. Sample: peripheral blood. These receptors all come from a woman aged 80 or over with active or convalescent COVID-19.

The chain has TRBV2 and TRBJ2-2; D call uncertain. The CDR3 consists of 15 residues. CDR1 SNHLY and CDR2 FYNNEI come from the germline V gene. The V gene lost 6 bases and the J gene lost 0 bases, with 11 bases spanning the gap. The CDR3 reads CASRKLIANTGELFF. CDR3 nucleotides: TGTGCCAGCAGGAAACTTATCGCGAACACCGGGGAGCTGTTTTTT.

Written as DNA, the CDR3 is TGTGCCAGCAGCTTAGCCCCCGGGATTCAAGAGACCCAGTACTTC. Translating it yields CASSLAPGIQETQYF. The gene calls are TRBV7-2 and TRBJ2-5, with a weak D call TRBD2 (5 bases). Germline V gene sequence: CDR1 SGHTA, CDR2 FQGNSA. The CDR3 covers 15 residues. V was pared by 0 bases and J by 2 bases, with 10 bases between.

The chain combines TRBV6-1 with TRBJ1-1; D is uncertain. The CDR3 spans 13 residues. V dropped 1 base and J dropped 11 bases, with 14 bases sitting between them. Germline V gene data show CDR1 as MNHNS and CDR2 as SASEGT. CDR3 DNA sequence: TGTGCCAGCAGTGAAGACGAGGGCCTGGGGGCTTTCTTT. This sequence encodes CASSEDEGLGAFF.

This clone appeared once. V gene TRBV7-2 combines with J gene TRBJ1-2; D remains ambiguous. This CDR3 spans 13 amino acids. Germline V gene lookup returns CDR1 SGHTA and CDR2 FQGNSA. V lost 5 bases and J lost 2, with 9 bases in between. The CDR3 protein is CASSLLTNYGYTF. As DNA, the CDR3 is TGTGCCAGCAGCCTCCTTACAAACTATGGCTACACCTTC.

V gene TRBV7-2 combines with J gene TRBJ1-1; TRBD1 matches 9 bases. The CDR3 runs to 16 residues. V shed 1 base, J shed 9 bases, and the junction held 12 bases outside the gene matches. CDR1 is SGHTA and CDR2 is FQGNSA in the germline V gene. The CDR3 here is CASSLVGTGTPDQAFF. CDR3 bases: TGTGCCAGCAGCTTAGTGGGGACAGGGACCCCCGACCAAGCTTTCTTT.

This chain uses TRBV5-4 with TRBJ1-2; 8 bases are shared with TRBD1. CDR1 is SGHNT and CDR2 is YYREEE in the germline V gene (reference sequence). The CDR3 runs to 16 residues. J gave up 8 bases and V 1 base, and 13 bases lay outside the gene matches. CDR3 bases: TGTGCCAGCAGCTTGCCGATGGGTGGACAGGGCCGAGGCTACACCTTC. It yields the protein CASSLPMGGQGRGYTF.

This rearrangement joins TRBV7-6 to TRBJ2-2; D perhaps matches TRBD2 (6 bases). The CDR3 sequence is 16 residues long. Trimming removed 2 bases from V and 5 bases from J, with 15 bases in between. Germline V gene lookup returns CDR1 SGHVS and CDR2 FNYEAQ. The CDR3 DNA reads TGTGCCAGCAGCTTACTGGGCGGGACCCCGACCGGGGAGCTGTTTTTT. This sequence encodes CASSLLGGTPTGELFF.

J is TRBJ1-2 and V is TRBV20-1; 8 positions agree with TRBD1. J lost 5 bases, V lost 3 bases, and 2 bases had no gene match. The CDR3 spans 12 residues. In germline, CDR1 is DFQATT, CDR2 SNEGSKA (reference sequence). The CDR3 loop reads CSASQGAYGYTF. As DNA, the CDR3 is TGCAGTGCTAGTCAGGGGGCTTATGGCTACACCTTC.

The chain has TRBV19 and TRBJ2-1; 9 nucleotides agree with TRBD1. The CDR3 covers 15 residues. The germline V gene encodes CDR1 LNHDA and CDR2 SQIVND (reference sequence). With 10 bases clipped from V and 8 bases from J, the junction kept 15 bases outside the gene matches. CDR3 loop: CATEPGQGFRDEQFF. The CDR3 DNA follows: TGTGCCACGGAACCGGGACAGGGTTTTCGCGATGAGCAGTTCTTC.

Here the CDR3 reads CASSSTSGRWQYF. The CDR3 DNA reads TGTGCCAGCAGTAGCACTAGCGGGAGATGGCAGTACTTC. V usage is TRBV28 and J usage is TRBJ2-7; TRBD2 matches 11 bases. V lost 5 bases to trimming and J lost 9 bases; unmatched junction nucleotides: 6. CDR3 length: 13 amino acids. Germline CDR1 MDHEN, CDR2 SYDVKM.

This clone was detected a few times. The rearrangement links TRBV30 to TRBJ2-6, with 10 bases matching TRBD1. V lost 0 bases, J lost 8 bases, and 7 bases stayed unmatched. The germline gives CDR1 GTSNPN, CDR2 SVGIG (reference sequence). CDR3 length equals 16 residues. The CDR3 bases are TGTGCCTGGAGTGTAGGGGACAGGGGACTACCCAACGTCCTGACTTTC. Its protein product is CAWSVGDRGLPNVLTF.

The chain is built from TRBV7-2 and TRBJ2-5; a weak D match, TRBD2 (5 bases). Trimming removed 0 bases at V and 2 bases at J, with 10 bases between. CDR1 is SGHTA, CDR2 FQGNSA, per germline. This CDR3 region has 15 residues. CDR3 amino acids: CASSLALSGQETQYF. DNA of the CDR3: TGTGCCAGCAGCTTAGCGCTGAGCGGACAAGAGACCCAGTACTTC.

This chain links TRBV15 with TRBJ2-2, with TRBD2 matching over 10 bases. Germline CDR1 reads LNHNV; CDR2 reads YYDKDF (reference sequence). Unmatched junction bases numbered 6, after V lost 0 bases and J lost 5 bases. This CDR3 has 17 amino acids. CDR3 loop: CATSRDRSGRVTGELFF. CDR3 sequence (DNA): TGTGCCACCAGCAGAGATAGGAGCGGGAGGGTAACCGGGGAGCTGTTTTTT.

The rearrangement joins TRBV5-1 to TRBJ2-5; D possibly corresponds to TRBD2 (6 bases). Germline lookup yields CDR1 SGHRS and CDR2 YFSETQ. Trimming stripped 0 bases from V and 4 bases from J, with 16 bases between. This CDR3 is built from 16 residues. The CDR3 sequence is CASSLAPGTGGETQYF. As DNA, the CDR3 is TGCGCCAGCAGCTTGGCCCCGGGGACTGGGGGAGAGACCCAGTACTTC.

V gene TRBV9 combines with J gene TRBJ1-2, with D perhaps matching TRBD1 (5 bases). This CDR3 has 13 amino acids. The V end was cut by 2 bases, the J end by 8 bases, with 13 bases between. Germline V gene lookup returns CDR1 SGDLS and CDR2 YYNGEE. CDR3 amino acids: CASSVSGEGGYTF. The CDR3 nucleotides are TGTGCCAGCAGCGTCTCGGGGGAAGGAGGCTACACCTTC.

The V call is TRBV9, the J call TRBJ2-3; the D is unclear. The CDR3 is 15 amino acids. Trimming left V 0 bases short and J 3 bases short, with 11 bases between. Germline CDR1 is SGDLS and CDR2 is YYNGEE. CDR3 in amino acids: CASSVGPGGTDTQYF. The CDR3 bases are TGTGCCAGCAGCGTAGGCCCGGGTGGGACAGATACGCAGTATTTT.

The chain couples TRBV12-5 to TRBJ2-5, with D possibly being TRBD2 (6 bases). Trimming stripped 5 bases from V and 0 bases from J, with 22 bases between. This CDR3 has 18 residues. Germline V gene sequence: CDR1 LGHNT, CDR2 FRNRAP. The CDR3 DNA reads TGTGCTAGTGGTCCCCCCCCGCGGAGGGAGCTTTACCAAGAGACCCAGTACTTC. This codes for CASGPPPRRELYQETQYF.

The V and J genes are TRBV18 and TRBJ1-1; 9 positions agree with TRBD1. Per germline, CDR1 KGHSH and CDR2 LQKENI. With V trimmed by 1 base and J by 6 bases, 3 bases remained unmatched. The CDR3 has 14 residues. CDR3 DNA sequence: TGTGCCAGCTCACCACGGGACAGGGTTGCTGAAGCTTTCTTT. Its protein product is CASSPRDRVAEAFF. Full variable domain (outside the CDR3, taken from reference TRBV18 and TRBJ1-1): NAGVMQNPRHLVRRRGQEARLRCSPMKGHSHVYWYRQLPEEGLKFMVYLQKENIIDESGMPKERFSAEFPKEGPSILRIQQVVRGDSAAYFCASSPRDRVAEAFFGQGTRLTVV.

The V and J genes are TRBV5-1 and TRBJ2-7; 9 bases are a match to TRBD2. This CDR3 comprises 15 residues. V gave up 4 bases and J gave up 1 base; unmatched junction bases: 6. CDR1 and CDR2 from the germline V gene are SGHRS and YFSETQ. The CDR3 nucleotides read TGCGCCAGCAGCAAAGGACTAGCGAAATCCTACGAGCAGTACTTC. Amino acids: CASSKGLAKSYEQYF.

J is TRBJ2-2 and V is TRBV9; 10 bases map to TRBD2. This CDR3 contains 17 residues. The V and J ends lost 0 bases and 1 base, in that order; junction bases with no gene match: 3. Germline values: CDR1 SGDLS, CDR2 YYNGEE. The CDR3 region has the DNA TGTGCCAGCAGCGTAGCCCCTAGCGGGAGGAACACCGGGGAGCTGTTTTTT. Its protein product is CASSVAPSGRNTGELFF.

CDR3 protein: CASSEQGTGVETQYF. CDR3 coding DNA: TGTGCCAGCAGTGAGCAAGGGACAGGGGTAGAGACCCAGTACTTC. The V and J genes are TRBV2 and TRBJ2-5, with 10 bases identical to TRBD1. CDR3 length equals 15 residues. Germline CDR1 reads SNHLY; CDR2 reads FYNNEI. V trimming: 3 bases; J trimming: 4 bases; junction bases outside the gene matches: 5.

This chain joins TRBV7-9 and TRBJ2-1, with TRBD2 matching 8 bases. V was pared by 1 base and J by 4 bases, with 3 bases of the junction left unmatched. The CDR3 length is 15 residues. Germline CDR1 and CDR2: SEHNR and FQNEAQ (reference sequence). The CDR3 DNA follows: TGTGCCAGCAGCTTAGTTAGCGGGACGTACAATGAGCAGTTCTTC. Translated, it gives CASSLVSGTYNEQFF.

The chain carries TRBV28 and TRBJ1-4; no clear D. The V end lost 3 bases, the J end lost 7 bases, and 3 bases lay between the germline ends. This CDR3 contains 11 residues. Germline V gene lookup returns CDR1 MDHEN and CDR2 SYDVKM. CDR3 loop: CASSFREKLFF. CDR3 bases: TGTGCCAGCAGTTTTCGTGAAAAACTGTTTTTT.

V usage is TRBV6-2 or TRBV6-3 and J usage is TRBJ2-7, with D possibly TRBD2 on 6 matching bases. The CDR3 covers 15 residues. CDR1 MNHEY and CDR2 SVGEGT come from the germline V gene. V shed 4 bases and J shed 3 bases, with 16 bases lying between them. CDR3 nucleotides: TGTGCCAGCAGTTCGGGGGACTCAAACTACTACGAGCAGTACTTC. This codes for CASSSGDSNYYEQYF.

V and J are TRBV7-6 and TRBJ2-2, with 10 bases that match TRBD1. Germline CDR1 reads SGHVS; CDR2 reads FNYEAQ. This CDR3 has 15 amino acids. Trimming at V came to 6 bases and at J to 6 bases, leaving 7 bases not matched to a gene. The CDR3 region is CASSLGTGVSGELFF. CDR3 coding DNA: TGTGCCAGCAGTCTCGGGACAGGGGTCTCCGGGGAGCTGTTTTTT.

The gene calls are TRBV28 and TRBJ1-4; weak D call: TRBD1 (5 bases). Trimming took off 3 bases at V and 6 bases at J, with 11 bases between the two ends. Germline V CDR1 and CDR2: MDHEN, SYDVKM. This CDR3 has 14 amino acids. The chain's CDR3 is CASSLLQVYEKLFF. In DNA form, the CDR3 reads TGTGCCAGCAGTTTGTTACAGGTTTATGAAAAACTGTTTTTT.